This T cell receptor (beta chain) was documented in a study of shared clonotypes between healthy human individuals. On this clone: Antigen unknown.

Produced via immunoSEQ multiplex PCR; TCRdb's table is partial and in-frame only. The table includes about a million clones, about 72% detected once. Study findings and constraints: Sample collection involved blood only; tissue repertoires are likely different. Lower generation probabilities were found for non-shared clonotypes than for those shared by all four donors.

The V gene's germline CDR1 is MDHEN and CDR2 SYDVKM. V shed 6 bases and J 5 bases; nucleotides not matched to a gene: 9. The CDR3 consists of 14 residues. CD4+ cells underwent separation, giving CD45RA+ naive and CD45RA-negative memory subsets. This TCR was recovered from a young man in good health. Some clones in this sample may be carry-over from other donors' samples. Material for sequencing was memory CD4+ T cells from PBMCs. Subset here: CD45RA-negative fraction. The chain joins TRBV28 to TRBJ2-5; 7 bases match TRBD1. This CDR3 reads CASRDTGVWETQYF. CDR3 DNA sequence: TGTGCCAGCAGAGATACAGGGGTGTGGGAGACCCAGTACTTC.